Shown below are 29 T cell receptor beta chains from a single sample sequenced in a study of glioma-infiltrating T cells after dendritic cell vaccination. Method: immunoSEQ multiplex PCR; TCRdb's copy keeps in-frame clones and lacks some. The data contain some 70,000 clones, more than 75% of them singletons. Material: blood, obtained before dendritic cell vaccination. These receptors were collected from a human donor with glioblastoma.

This rearrangement joins TRBV2 to TRBJ2-7; 8 bases align to TRBD2. Germline V gene data show CDR1 as SNHLY and CDR2 as FYNNEI. The V gene end was trimmed by 2 bases and the J gene end by 3 bases; junction bases not matched to a gene: 6. This CDR3 is 15 amino acids long. Written as DNA, the CDR3 is TGTGCCAGCAGTGAAAAAGCGGGGGCTGACTACGAGCAGTACTTC. It is translated as CASSEKAGADYEQYF. Drawing the rest from reference TRBV2 and TRBJ2-7, the complete variable domain is EPEVTQTPSHQVTQMGQEVILRCVPISNHLYFYWYRQILGQKVEFLVSFYNNEISEKSEIFDDQFSVERPDGSNFTLKIRSTKLEDSAMYFCASSEKAGADYEQYFGPGTRLTVT.

This chain connects TRBV6-6 to TRBJ1-5; weak D call: TRBD1 (6 bases). The CDR3 spans 12 residues. Trimming left V 6 bases short and J 7 bases short, with 10 bases between. Germline V gives CDR1 MNHNY, CDR2 SVGAGI (reference sequence). The CDR3 DNA reads as TGTGCCAGCAGCAGGGGAAGCCAGCCCCAGCATTTT. Its protein product is CASSRGSQPQHF.

The chain couples TRBV11-2 to TRBJ2-1, with no clear D. From germline, CDR1 is SGHAT and CDR2 FQNNGV. V was cut by 5 bases and J by 0 bases, with 14 bases left in between. The CDR3 spans 16 residues. Here the CDR3 DNA reads TGTGCCAGCAGCCCGGCGAATTACTACTCCTACAATGAGCAGTTCTTC. As protein: CASSPANYYSYNEQFF.

Only one count was recorded for this clone. The V and J genes are TRBV11-2 and TRBJ2-5; D ambiguous. This CDR3 has 12 residues. Looked up from germline, CDR1 is SGHAT and CDR2 is FQNNGV. Trimming cost V 7 bases and J 5 bases, with 11 bases left between them. In DNA form, the CDR3 reads TGTGCCAGCACGGATTCTAGGGAGACCCAGTACTTC. Translating it yields CASTDSRETQYF.

This clone came up a few times. This chain joins TRBV28 and TRBJ1-5; a possible D gene is TRBD1 (6 bases). CDR1 MDHEN and CDR2 SYDVKM come from the germline V gene. The CDR3 spans 16 residues. V lost 5 bases to trimming and J lost 6 bases, with 20 bases between them. Here the CDR3 reads CASSRGAQGMGQPQHF. The CDR3 DNA sequence: TGTGCCAGCAGTCGAGGGGCACAGGGTATGGGTCAGCCCCAGCATTTT.

The V gene is TRBV28, the J gene TRBJ2-5, with TRBD2 matching over 9 bases. The germline V gene encodes CDR1 MDHEN and CDR2 SYDVKM. The CDR3 has 15 residues. The V gene end was trimmed by 4 bases and the J gene end by 5 bases; junction bases not matched to a gene: 8. The CDR3 nucleotides read TGTGCCAGCAGTTGGAGTAGCGGGGGTGGGGAGACCCAGTACTTC. Encoded protein: CASSWSSGGGETQYF.

The rearrangement joins TRBV5-1 to TRBJ2-2, with 8 bases that match TRBD2. Germline CDR1 and CDR2: SGHRS and YFSETQ. V lost 0 bases and J lost 3; bases outside the gene matches: 1. There are 15 residues in the CDR3. CDR3 nucleotides: TGCGCCAGCAGCTTGGAAGCGGGGGACACCGGGGAGCTGTTTTTT. Amino acids: CASSLEAGDTGELFF.

The chain combines TRBV6-5 with TRBJ1-2; D call uncertain. Germline assignment: CDR1 MNHEY and CDR2 SVGAGI. The V gene lost 0 bases and the J gene lost 1 base, with 3 bases spanning the gap. The CDR3 has 13 amino acids. The CDR3 region has the DNA TGTGCCAGCAGTTACTCTATTAACTATGGCTACACCTTC. Its protein is CASSYSINYGYTF.

The chain combines TRBV28 with TRBJ1-6; TRBD1 aligns across 7 bases. Germline assignment: CDR1 MDHEN and CDR2 SYDVKM. With V trimmed by 4 bases and J by 9 bases, 18 bases remained unmatched. The length of the CDR3 is 18 residues. The CDR3 DNA reads TGTGCCAGCAGTTCCCCCCGACAGGGACCCACTCAGGCTTCACCCCTCCACTTT. Protein product: CASSSPRQGPTQASPLHF.

The chain links TRBV30 to TRBJ1-4, with D perhaps TRBD1 (6 bases). The CDR3 contains 19 residues. Per germline, CDR1 GTSNPN and CDR2 SVGIG (reference sequence). Trimming cost V 2 bases and J 7 bases, with 29 bases left between them. The chain's CDR3 is CAWSYGSRGPTRVFEKLFF. As DNA, the CDR3 is TGTGCCTGGAGTTATGGTAGCAGGGGCCCCACCCGTGTGTTTGAAAAACTGTTTTTT.

V gene TRBV7-8 combines with J gene TRBJ1-2; tentative D call: TRBD1 (6 bases). Between the trimmed V and J ends, which lost 0 bases and 7 bases, there was a span of 15 bases. This CDR3 comprises 15 residues. Looked up from germline, CDR1 is SGHVS and CDR2 is FQNEAQ. The CDR3 reads CASSLAIQTGGGYTF. The CDR3 DNA reads as TGTGCCAGCAGCTTAGCGATTCAGACAGGAGGTGGCTACACCTTC. Looking up the rest from reference TRBV7-8 and TRBJ1-2 gives the full variable domain: GAGVSQSPRYKVAKRGQDVALRCDPISGHVSLFWYQQALGQGPEFLTYFQNEAQLDKSGLPSDRFFAERPEGSVSTLKIQRTQQEDSAVYLCASSLAIQTGGGYTFGSGTRLTVV.

This chain joins TRBV2 and TRBJ2-6, with TRBD1 identical over 8 bases. The germline gives CDR1 SNHLY, CDR2 FYNNEI. Trimming took 6 bases from V and 0 from J; bases not matched to a gene: 7. This CDR3 has 17 residues. In DNA form, the CDR3 reads TGTGCCAGCAGGGAGGACAGGGAAAGCTCTGGGGCCAACGTCCTGACTTTC. This translates into CASREDRESSGANVLTF.

The chain joins TRBV5-4 to TRBJ2-7, with 7 positions matching TRBD1. Trimming removed 4 bases from V and 5 bases from J; junction bases left unmatched: 15. Germline loops: CDR1 SGHNT, CDR2 YYREEE (reference sequence). The CDR3 totals 16 residues. The CDR3 here is CASSLRATGAMDEQYF. CDR3 nucleotide sequence: TGTGCCAGCAGCCTTCGGGCTACAGGGGCCATGGACGAGCAGTACTTC.

Only one count was recorded for this clone. CDR3 sequence (DNA): TGTGCCAGCAGCTTACGGGGGGGTCCCTACGAGCAGTACTTC. Residues: CASSLRGGPYEQYF. The chain joins TRBV7-2 to TRBJ2-7; 8 positions agree with TRBD2. The germline V gene has CDR1 SGHTA and CDR2 FQGNSA. The CDR3 is 14 amino acids. Germline trimming cut 2 bases from V and 2 bases from J; bases unmatched to any gene: 2. Using reference TRBV7-2 and TRBJ2-7 for the parts outside the CDR3, the full variable domain is GAGVSQSPSNKVTEKGKDVELRCDPISGHTALYWYRQSLGQGLEFLIYFQGNSAPDKSGLPSDRFSAERTGGSVSTLTIQRTQQEDSAVYLCASSLRGGPYEQYFGPGTRLTVT.

The gene calls are TRBV7-6 and TRBJ2-2, with 11 bases that match TRBD2. Trimming at V came to 4 bases and at J to 3 bases, leaving 4 bases not matched to a gene. The germline gives CDR1 SGHVS, CDR2 FNYEAQ. The CDR3 runs to 16 residues. The DNA of the CDR3 is TGTGCCAGCAGCTCCGGGACTAGCGGATACACCGGGGAGCTGTTTTTT. The encoded protein is CASSSGTSGYTGELFF.

Here the CDR3 DNA reads TGTGCCAACCCCGGGACAGATTACAATGAGCAGTTCTTC. This gives the protein CANPGTDYNEQFF. This chain uses TRBV6-1 with TRBJ2-1; 7 bases map to TRBD1. The CDR3 has 13 amino acids. Germline CDR1 and CDR2: MNHNS and SASEGT. J gave up 4 bases and V 10 bases, and 7 bases lay outside the gene matches.

The rearrangement joins TRBV7-9 to TRBJ2-7; 7 bases map to TRBD1. Germline V gives CDR1 SEHNR, CDR2 FQNEAQ (reference sequence). V trimming: 5 bases; J trimming: 2 bases; junction bases outside the gene matches: 12. The CDR3 loop spans 16 amino acids. Here the CDR3 reads CASSRTTTGRTYEQYF. CDR3 bases: TGTGCCAGCAGCCGTACCACGACAGGGCGAACCTACGAGCAGTACTTC.

The count of this clone is one. J is TRBJ2-7 and V is TRBV23-1, with D possibly TRBD1 on 6 matching bases. TRBV23-1 is designated an ORF whose function remains uncertain. Trimming took off 2 bases at V and 2 bases at J, with 10 bases between the two ends. The CDR3 spans 14 residues. This CDR3 is CASSQRGTPYEQYF. The CDR3 DNA is TGCGCCAGCAGTCAACGAGGGACACCCTACGAGCAGTACTTC.

The rearrangement links TRBV15 to TRBJ2-3; D remains unclear. V lost 0 bases to trimming and J lost 0 bases, with 7 bases between them. The CDR3 runs to 15 residues. The germline gives CDR1 LNHNV, CDR2 YYDKDF (reference sequence). This CDR3 is CATSREARSTDTQYF. The CDR3 DNA reads TGTGCCACCAGCAGAGAAGCTAGGAGCACAGATACGCAGTATTTT.

The rearrangement joins TRBV5-4 to TRBJ2-4, with 11 bases fitting TRBD1. The CDR3 spans 15 residues. Unmatched junction bases numbered 8, after V lost 4 bases and J lost 8 bases. Germline CDR1 reads SGHNT; CDR2 reads YYREEE (reference sequence). The CDR3 loop reads CASSSLQGQGDIQYF. CDR3 coding DNA: TGTGCCAGCAGCAGCCTTCAGGGACAGGGGGACATTCAGTACTTC.

This chain uses TRBV7-8 with TRBJ2-1; the D gene is possibly TRBD2 (6 bases). The CDR3 runs 13 residues. The germline V and J ends were trimmed by 6 bases and 6 bases, with 12 bases remaining between them. Germline V gene lookup returns CDR1 SGHVS and CDR2 FQNEAQ. The CDR3 loop is CASRPSGGNEQFF. The CDR3 bases are TGTGCCAGCAGACCTTCCGGGGGCAATGAGCAGTTCTTC.

This chain uses TRBV5-1 with TRBJ2-1, with a tentative D call TRBD2 (6 bases). The V gene lost 5 bases and the J gene lost 7 bases, with 10 bases spanning the gap. The CDR3 consists of 12 residues. CDR1 SGHRS and CDR2 YFSETQ come from the germline V gene. The DNA for the CDR3 is TGCGCCAGCAGAGGCGGGATTAATGAGCAGTTCTTC. Encoded protein: CASRGGINEQFF. Complete variable domain (other parts from reference TRBV5-1 and TRBJ2-1): KAGVTQTPRYLIKTRGQQVTLSCSPISGHRSVSWYQQTPGQGLQFLFEYFSETQRNKGNFPGRFSGRQFSNSRSEMNVSTLELGDSALYLCASRGGINEQFFGPGTRLTVL.

This clone was seen repeatedly, ten times or more. V gene TRBV11-2 combines with J gene TRBJ2-1; D is perhaps TRBD1 (6 bases). V was trimmed by 5 bases and J by 4 bases, leaving 21 bases between them. The CDR3 is 17 residues long. The germline gives CDR1 SGHAT, CDR2 FQNNGV. As DNA, the CDR3 is TGTGCCAGCAGCACGAGGACAGAGGGGATGGGATACAATGAGCAGTTCTTC. This gives the protein CASSTRTEGMGYNEQFF. Complete variable domain (other parts from reference TRBV11-2 and TRBJ2-1): EAGVAQSPRYKIIEKRQSVAFWCNPISGHATLYWYQQILGQGPKLLIQFQNNGVVDDSQLPKDRFSAERLKGVDSTLKIQPAKLEDSAVYLCASSTRTEGMGYNEQFFGPGTRLTVL.

Here the CDR3 reads CASSPGSPLAGVEQFF. CDR3 nucleotide sequence: TGTGCCAGCTCACCAGGGAGCCCTTTAGCGGGGGTTGAGCAGTTCTTC. The chain couples TRBV18 to TRBJ2-1; TRBD2 agrees at 9 bases. Trimming cost V 2 bases and J 9 bases; bases outside gene matches: 11. The length of the CDR3 is 16 residues. CDR1 KGHSH and CDR2 LQKENI come from the germline V gene.

This clone occurred a few times. V and J are TRBV6-1 and TRBJ2-7; 7 bases agree with TRBD2. This CDR3 region has 19 residues. V lost 4 bases, J lost 5 bases, and 23 bases stayed unmatched. Germline loops: CDR1 MNHNS, CDR2 SASEGT. DNA of the CDR3: TGTGCCAGCAGTGGGAGCCGACTCCTGATATCGAGCGGGGCCCACGAGCAGTACTTC. The encoded protein is CASSGSRLLISSGAHEQYF.

The chain couples TRBV2 to TRBJ2-5; 7 bases agree with TRBD2. The CDR3 covers 14 residues. The germline V gene has CDR1 SNHLY and CDR2 FYNNEI. J was trimmed by 5 bases and V by 10 bases; bases with no gene match: 13. The CDR3 protein is CAIQRGRRGETQYF. CDR3 coding DNA: TGTGCCATACAGCGGGGTCGGAGAGGGGAGACCCAGTACTTC.

In its sample, this clone was seen a few times. The V gene is TRBV5-8, the J gene TRBJ1-5; TRBD1 matches 9 bases. With V trimmed by 2 bases and J by 2 bases, 2 bases remained unmatched. Germline CDR1 SGHTS, CDR2 YDEGEE. This CDR3 is 15 amino acids long. The CDR3 protein is CASSFRQGGNQPQHF. Written as DNA, the CDR3 is TGTGCCAGCAGCTTTCGACAGGGGGGCAATCAGCCCCAGCATTTT.

The rearrangement uses TRBV5-8 and TRBJ2-5; possible D gene TRBD1, 5 bases. Deletions cut 7 bases from V and 3 bases from J, with 19 bases between. CDR3 length equals 15 residues. Germline loops: CDR1 SGHTS, CDR2 YDEGEE. The CDR3 DNA is TGTGCCAGCGATGCCCAAGGGGCCATCGAAGAGACCCAGTACTTC. It yields the protein CASDAQGAIEETQYF.

This clone was picked up a small number of times. The chain joins TRBV30 to TRBJ1-3; D is unclear. Trimming shortened V by 1 base and J by 0 bases, and 10 bases separated the two germline ends. The CDR3 contains 15 residues. Germline CDR1 GTSNPN, CDR2 SVGIG (reference sequence). This CDR3 is CAWSDLRFSGNTIYF. The CDR3 DNA reads as TGTGCCTGGAGTGATCTCAGGTTCTCTGGAAACACCATATATTTT.